This TCR beta chain was identified in a study of T cell clonality in common variable immunodeficiency. The CDR3 is 13 amino acids. Trimming took off 2 bases at V and 3 bases at J, with 8 bases between the two ends. Germline CDR1 and CDR2: SGHNT and YENEEA. General observations from the study: Fewer deletions and N-nucleotide insertions were reportedly seen in common variable immunodeficiency TCR beta sequences.

The assay was immunoSEQ multiplex PCR, and TCRdb's table has in-frame clones only and misses some. There are more than 30,000 clones in the sample, none observed a single time. There are many counts of this clone. Its antigen is unknown. The missing CDR3 end, 3 residues past where the read stops, is filled in from the germline J gene. All CVID subjects were on immunoglobulin replacement for at least one year. Sequencing was carried out using peripheral blood mononuclear cells. The sequence was collected from a human donor with common variable immunodeficiency. The V and J genes are TRBV11-3 and TRBJ2-7; D unclear. The sequenced part of the CDR3 DNA is TGTGCCAGCAGCTTACGACTGAGCTACGAG. This translates into CASSLRLSYE. The full CDR3 sequence reads CASSLRLSYEQYF.